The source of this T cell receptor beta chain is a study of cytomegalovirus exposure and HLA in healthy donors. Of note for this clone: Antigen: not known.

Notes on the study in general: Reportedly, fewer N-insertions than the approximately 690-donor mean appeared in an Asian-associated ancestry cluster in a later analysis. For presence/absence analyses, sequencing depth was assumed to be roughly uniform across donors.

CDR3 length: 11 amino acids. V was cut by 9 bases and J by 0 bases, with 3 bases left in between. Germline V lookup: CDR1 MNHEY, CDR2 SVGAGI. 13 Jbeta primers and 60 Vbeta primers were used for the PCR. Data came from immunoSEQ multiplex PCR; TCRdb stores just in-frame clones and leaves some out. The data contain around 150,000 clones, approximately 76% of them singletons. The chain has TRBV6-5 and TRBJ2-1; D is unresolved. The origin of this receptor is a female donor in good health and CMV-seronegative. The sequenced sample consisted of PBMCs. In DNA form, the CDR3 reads TGTGCCAGTCTCTCCTACAATGAGCAGTTCTTC. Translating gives CASLSYNEQFF.